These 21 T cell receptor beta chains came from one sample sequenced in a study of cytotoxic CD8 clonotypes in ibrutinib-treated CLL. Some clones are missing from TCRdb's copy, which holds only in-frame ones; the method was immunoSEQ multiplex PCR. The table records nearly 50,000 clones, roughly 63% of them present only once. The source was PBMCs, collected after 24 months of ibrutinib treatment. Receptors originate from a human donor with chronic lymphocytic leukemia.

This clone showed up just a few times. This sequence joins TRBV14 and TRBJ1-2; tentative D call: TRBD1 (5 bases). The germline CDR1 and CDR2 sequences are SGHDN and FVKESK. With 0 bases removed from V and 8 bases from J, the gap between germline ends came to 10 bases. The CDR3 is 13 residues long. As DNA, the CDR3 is TGTGCCAGCAGCCAAGATAGCTGGGGCGGCTACACCTTC. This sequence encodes CASSQDSWGGYTF.

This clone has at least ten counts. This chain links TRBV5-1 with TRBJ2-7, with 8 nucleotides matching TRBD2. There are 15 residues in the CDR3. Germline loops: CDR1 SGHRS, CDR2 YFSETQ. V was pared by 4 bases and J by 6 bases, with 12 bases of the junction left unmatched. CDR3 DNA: TGCGCCAGCAGCCCGACGGTTGGCAGCGGGGGCGAGCAGTACTTC. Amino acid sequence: CASSPTVGSGGEQYF.

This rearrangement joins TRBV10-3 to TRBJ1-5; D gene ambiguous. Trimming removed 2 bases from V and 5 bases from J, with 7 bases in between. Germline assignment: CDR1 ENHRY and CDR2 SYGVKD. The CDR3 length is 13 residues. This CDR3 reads CAISEMEDQPQHF. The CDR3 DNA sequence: TGTGCCATCAGTGAGATGGAGGATCAGCCCCAGCATTTT.

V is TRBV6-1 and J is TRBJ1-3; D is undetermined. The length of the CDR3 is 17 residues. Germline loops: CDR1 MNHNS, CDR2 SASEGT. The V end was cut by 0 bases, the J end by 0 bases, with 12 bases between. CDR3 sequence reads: CASSEALGTNSGNTIYF. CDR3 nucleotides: TGTGCCAGCAGTGAAGCGCTTGGCACCAACTCTGGAAACACCATATATTTT.

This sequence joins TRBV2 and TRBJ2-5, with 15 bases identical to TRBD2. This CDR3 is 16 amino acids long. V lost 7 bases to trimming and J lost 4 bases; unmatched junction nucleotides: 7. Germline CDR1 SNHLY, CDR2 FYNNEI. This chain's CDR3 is CASNSRTSGGAETQYF. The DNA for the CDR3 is TGTGCCAGCAACTCCCGGACTAGCGGGGGGGCAGAGACCCAGTACTTC.

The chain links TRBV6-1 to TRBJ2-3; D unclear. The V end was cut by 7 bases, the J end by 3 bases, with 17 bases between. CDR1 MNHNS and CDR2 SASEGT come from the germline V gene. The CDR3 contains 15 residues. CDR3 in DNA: TGTGCCAGCAAGGATGCCCTTAGGACGACAGATACGCAGTATTTT. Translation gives CASKDALRTTDTQYF.

CDR3 nucleotide sequence: TGTGCCATCAGTGATAGCGGGGTGTTCGAGCAGTACTTC. Protein: CAISDSGVFEQYF. The chain has TRBV10-3 and TRBJ2-7; 8 bases line up with TRBD2. The CDR3 totals 13 residues. Germline V gives CDR1 ENHRY, CDR2 SYGVKD. With 3 bases clipped from V and 6 bases from J, the junction kept 4 bases outside the gene matches.

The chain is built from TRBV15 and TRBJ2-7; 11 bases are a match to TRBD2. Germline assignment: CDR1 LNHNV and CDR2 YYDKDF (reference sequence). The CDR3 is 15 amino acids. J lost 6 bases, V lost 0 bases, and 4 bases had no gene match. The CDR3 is CATSREDLAGGEQYF. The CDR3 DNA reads TGTGCCACCAGCAGAGAAGATCTAGCGGGGGGCGAGCAGTACTTC. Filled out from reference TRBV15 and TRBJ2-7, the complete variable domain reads DAMVIQNPRYQVTQFGKPVTLSCSQTLNHNVMYWYQQKSSQAPKLLFHYYDKDFNNEADTPDNFQSRRPNTSFCFLDIRSPGLGDTAMYLCATSREDLAGGEQYFGPGTRLTVT.

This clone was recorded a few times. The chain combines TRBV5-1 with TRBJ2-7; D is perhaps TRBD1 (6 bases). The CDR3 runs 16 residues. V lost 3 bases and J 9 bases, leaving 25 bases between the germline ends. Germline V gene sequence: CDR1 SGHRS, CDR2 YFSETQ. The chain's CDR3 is CASSWAPGEQGSPQYF. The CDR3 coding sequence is TGCGCCAGCAGCTGGGCCCCCGGGGAACAGGGATCTCCGCAGTACTTC.

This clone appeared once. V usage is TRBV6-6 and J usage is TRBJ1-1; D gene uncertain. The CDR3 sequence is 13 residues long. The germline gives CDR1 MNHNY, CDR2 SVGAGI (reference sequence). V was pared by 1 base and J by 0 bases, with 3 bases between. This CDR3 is CASSYLVNTEAFF. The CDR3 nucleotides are TGTGCCAGCAGTTACTTGGTGAACACTGAAGCTTTCTTT.

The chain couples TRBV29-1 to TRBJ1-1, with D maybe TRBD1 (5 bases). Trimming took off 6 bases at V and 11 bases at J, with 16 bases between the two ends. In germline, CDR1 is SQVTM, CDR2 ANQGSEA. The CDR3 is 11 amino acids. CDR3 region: CSVVTASGAFF. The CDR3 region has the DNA TGCAGCGTAGTGACAGCCTCGGGGGCTTTCTTT.

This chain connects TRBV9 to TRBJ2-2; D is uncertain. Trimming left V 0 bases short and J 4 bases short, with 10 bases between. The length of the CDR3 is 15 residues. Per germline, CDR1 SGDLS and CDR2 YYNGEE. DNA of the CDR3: TGTGCCAGCAGCGTAGCTGGAGCGTTCACCGGGGAGCTGTTTTTT. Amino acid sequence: CASSVAGAFTGELFF.

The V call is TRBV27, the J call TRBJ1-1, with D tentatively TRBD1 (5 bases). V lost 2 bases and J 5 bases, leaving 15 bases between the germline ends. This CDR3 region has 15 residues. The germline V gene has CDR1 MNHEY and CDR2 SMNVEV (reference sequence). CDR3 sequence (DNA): TGTGCCAGCAGTTTACTTGGGGGAGAAGGAACTGAAGCTTTCTTT. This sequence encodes CASSLLGGEGTEAFF.

The CDR3 DNA reads as TGTGCCAGTTCCCCGACAGGGGGACTAGGAGCTTTCTTT. The encoded protein is CASSPTGGLGAFF. V usage is TRBV9 and J usage is TRBJ1-1, with TRBD1 matching 9 bases. The ends lost 8 bases at V and 10 bases at J; junction bases unmatched: 12. The germline CDR1 and CDR2 sequences are SGDLS and YYNGEE. The CDR3 totals 13 residues.

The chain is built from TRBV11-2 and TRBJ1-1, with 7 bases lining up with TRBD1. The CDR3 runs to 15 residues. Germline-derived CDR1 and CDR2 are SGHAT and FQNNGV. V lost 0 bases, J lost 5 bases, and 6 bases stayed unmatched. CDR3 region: CASSLERGRGTEAFF. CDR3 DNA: TGTGCCAGCAGCTTAGAGAGGGGGCGAGGGACTGAAGCTTTCTTT.

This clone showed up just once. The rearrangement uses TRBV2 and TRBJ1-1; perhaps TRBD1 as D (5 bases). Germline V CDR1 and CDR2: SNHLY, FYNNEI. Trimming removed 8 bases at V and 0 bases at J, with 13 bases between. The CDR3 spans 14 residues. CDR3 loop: CASGGVRLNTEAFF. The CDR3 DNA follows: TGTGCCAGCGGGGGGGTTCGGTTGAACACTGAAGCTTTCTTT.

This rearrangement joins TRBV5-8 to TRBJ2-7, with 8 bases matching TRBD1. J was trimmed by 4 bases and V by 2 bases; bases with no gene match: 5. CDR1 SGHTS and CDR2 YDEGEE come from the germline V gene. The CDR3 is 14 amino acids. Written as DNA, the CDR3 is TGTGCCAGCAGCTTCGGACAGGGCCTTTACGAGCAGTACTTC. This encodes CASSFGQGLYEQYF. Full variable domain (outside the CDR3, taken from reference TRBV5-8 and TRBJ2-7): EAGVTQSPTHLIKTRGQQATLRCSPISGHTSVYWYQQALGLGLQFLLWYDEGEERNRGNFPPRFSGRQFPNYSSELNVNALELEDSALYLCASSFGQGLYEQYFGPGTRLTVT.

CDR3 amino acids: CASSSNRGMETQYF. CDR3 in DNA: TGTGCCAGCAGCTCGAACAGGGGTATGGAGACCCAGTACTTC. The rearrangement links TRBV5-4 to TRBJ2-5; 7 bases match TRBD1. The CDR3 extends over 14 amino acids. Trimming at V came to 3 bases and at J to 5 bases, leaving 7 bases not matched to a gene. CDR1 is SGHNT and CDR2 is YYREEE in the germline V gene (reference sequence).

The CDR3 sequence is CASSQVGGETEAFF. The CDR3 region has the DNA TGTGCCAGCAGCCAAGTGGGGGGGGAGACTGAAGCTTTCTTT. The V call is TRBV4-2, the J call TRBJ1-1; D is possibly TRBD1 (5 bases). Per germline, CDR1 LGHNA and CDR2 YNFKEQ. CDR3 length: 14 residues. Trimming took 1 base from V and 5 from J, leaving 11 bases between them.

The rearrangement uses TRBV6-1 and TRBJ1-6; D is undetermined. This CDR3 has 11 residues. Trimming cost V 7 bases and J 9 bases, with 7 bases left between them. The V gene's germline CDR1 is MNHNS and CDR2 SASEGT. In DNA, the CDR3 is TGTGCCAGCACAGACTCTTCACCCCTCCACTTT. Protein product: CASTDSSPLHF.

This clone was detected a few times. CDR3 protein: CASRQGNSPLHF. The CDR3 DNA follows: TGTGCCAGCAGACAGGGGAATTCACCCCTCCACTTT. The chain has TRBV7-6 and TRBJ1-6; 7 bases match TRBD1. Trimming at V came to 6 bases and at J to 7 bases, leaving 0 bases not matched to a gene. The CDR3 totals 12 residues. Germline assignment: CDR1 SGHVS and CDR2 FNYEAQ.